Detailed here is one T cell receptor beta chain. What it recognizes is unknown. Lacking the conserved final phenylalanine or tryptophan, this CDR3 likely reflects a read error. This sample was included in a study of T cells in Graves' hyperthyroidism and ophthalmopathy. On the study more broadly: Initial diagnosis, before any treatment, was when peripheral blood was collected. Study-wide results and caveats: Separation of ophthalmopathy from stable hyperthyroidism was achieved by a 13 V-J model. Most expanded thyroid clonotypes above 0.001 also appeared in blood.

Germline CDR1 and CDR2: MDHEN and SYDVKM. This CDR3 is 15 amino acids long. V lost 0 bases and J lost 6; bases outside the gene matches: 1. It was RNA transcripts that yielded the amplified TCR beta CDR3 regions. The TCR CDR3 first-round RT-PCR relied on the HTBI primer set. TCRdb re-called the multiplex PCR reads with MiXCR, one entry per CDR3 protein. This sample yields some 770,000 distinct CDR3 sequences, of which about 15% are seen a single time; roughly 8% belongs to the top ten. Newly diagnosed hyperthyroidism patients aged 18 to 65 years had disease lasting under 2 months. The source material was blood. The chain recombines TRBV28 with TRBJ1-3; TRBD1 matches 11 bases. This TCR was recovered from a man between 18 and 35 years old with Graves' hyperthyroidism. The CDR3 protein is CASSLWDRGLNTIYS. The CDR3, as DNA: TGTGCCAGCAGTTTATGGGACAGGGGGCTAAACACCATATATTCT.